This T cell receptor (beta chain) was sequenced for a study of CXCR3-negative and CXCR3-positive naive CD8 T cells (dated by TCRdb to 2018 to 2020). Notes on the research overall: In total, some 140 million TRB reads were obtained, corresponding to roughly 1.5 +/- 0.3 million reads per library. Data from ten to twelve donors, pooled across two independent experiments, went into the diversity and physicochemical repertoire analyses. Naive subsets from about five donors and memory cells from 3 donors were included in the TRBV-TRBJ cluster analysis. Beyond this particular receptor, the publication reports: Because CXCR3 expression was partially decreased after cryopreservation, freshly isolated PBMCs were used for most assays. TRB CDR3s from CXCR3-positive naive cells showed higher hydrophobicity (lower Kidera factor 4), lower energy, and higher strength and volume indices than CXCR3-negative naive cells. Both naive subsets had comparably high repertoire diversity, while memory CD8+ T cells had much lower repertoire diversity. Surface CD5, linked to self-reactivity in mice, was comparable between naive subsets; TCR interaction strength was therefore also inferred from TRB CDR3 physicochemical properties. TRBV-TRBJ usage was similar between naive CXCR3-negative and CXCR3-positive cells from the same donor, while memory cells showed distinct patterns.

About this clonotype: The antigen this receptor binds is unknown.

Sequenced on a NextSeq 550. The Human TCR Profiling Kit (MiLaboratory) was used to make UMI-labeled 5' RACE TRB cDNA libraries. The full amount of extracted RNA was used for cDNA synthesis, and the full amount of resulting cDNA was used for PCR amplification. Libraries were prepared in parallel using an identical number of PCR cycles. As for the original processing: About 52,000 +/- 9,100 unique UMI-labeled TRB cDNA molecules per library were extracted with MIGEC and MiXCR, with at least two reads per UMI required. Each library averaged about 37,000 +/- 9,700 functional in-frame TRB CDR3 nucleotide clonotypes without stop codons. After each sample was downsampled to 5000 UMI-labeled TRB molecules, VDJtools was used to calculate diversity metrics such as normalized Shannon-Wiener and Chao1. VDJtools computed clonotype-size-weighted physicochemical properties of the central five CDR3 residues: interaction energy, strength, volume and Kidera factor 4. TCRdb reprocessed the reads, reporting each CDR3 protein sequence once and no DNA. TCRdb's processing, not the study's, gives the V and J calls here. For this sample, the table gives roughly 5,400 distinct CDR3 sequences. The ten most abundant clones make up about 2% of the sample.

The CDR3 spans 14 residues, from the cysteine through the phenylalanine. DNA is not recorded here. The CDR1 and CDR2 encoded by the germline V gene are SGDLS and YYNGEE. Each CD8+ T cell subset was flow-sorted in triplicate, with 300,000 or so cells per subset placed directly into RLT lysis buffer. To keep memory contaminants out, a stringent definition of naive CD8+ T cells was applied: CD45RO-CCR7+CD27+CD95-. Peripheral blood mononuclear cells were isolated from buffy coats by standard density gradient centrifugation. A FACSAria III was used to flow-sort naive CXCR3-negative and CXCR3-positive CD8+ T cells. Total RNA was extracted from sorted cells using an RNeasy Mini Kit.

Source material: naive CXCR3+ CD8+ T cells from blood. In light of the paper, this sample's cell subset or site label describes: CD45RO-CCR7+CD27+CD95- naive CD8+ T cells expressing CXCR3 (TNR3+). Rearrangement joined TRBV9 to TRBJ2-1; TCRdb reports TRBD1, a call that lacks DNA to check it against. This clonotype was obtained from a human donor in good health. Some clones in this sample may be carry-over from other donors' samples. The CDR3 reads CASSVVGNYNEQFF.